This T cell receptor (beta chain) was identified during a study of radiotherapy plus CTLA-4 blockade in lung cancer. Broader study findings: Following radiotherapy plus ipilimumab, tumor-derived TCR clones expanded in the blood. Reports state that early shifts in blood T cell clones, with interferon-beta, best predicted response.

Data came from immunoSEQ multiplex PCR; TCRdb stores just in-frame clones and leaves some out. Found here are around 100,000 clones, 81% of them singletons; the top ten hold around 3%. With ipilimumab providing CTLA-4 blockade, focal radiation was administered to patients who had chemo-refractory metastatic non-small-cell lung cancer. Remarks on this clone: The target antigen is unknown.

The CDR3 totals 18 residues. CDR1 is SGDLS and CDR2 is YYNGEE in the germline V gene. V dropped 4 bases and J dropped 1; count of bases not matched to a gene: 13. Sequenced here: peripheral blood, sampled from a patient treated with radiotherapy plus ipilimumab. This TCR was sampled from a human donor with non-small cell lung cancer that progressed on radiotherapy plus ipilimumab. Some clones in this sample may be carry-over from other donors' samples. V usage is TRBV9 and J usage is TRBJ2-1; 8 nucleotides align to TRBD2. The CDR3 nucleotides read TGTGCCAGCAGCCCTCCTGGCTACGGGGGGGCTTCCTACAATGAGCAGTTCTTC. Translation: CASSPPGYGGASYNEQFF. The full variable domain, its missing parts supplied by reference TRBV9 and TRBJ2-1, is DSGVTQTPKHLITATGQRVTLRCSPRSGDLSVYWYQQSLDQGLQFLIQYYNGEERAKGNILERFSAQQFPDLHSELNLSSLELGDSALYFCASSPPGYGGASYNEQFFGPGTRLTVL.